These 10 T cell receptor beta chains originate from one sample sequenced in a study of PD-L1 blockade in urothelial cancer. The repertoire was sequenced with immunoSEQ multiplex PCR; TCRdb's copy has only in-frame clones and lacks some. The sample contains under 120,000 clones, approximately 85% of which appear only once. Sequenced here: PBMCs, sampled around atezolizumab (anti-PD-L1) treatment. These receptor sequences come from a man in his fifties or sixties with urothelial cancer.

CDR3 DNA sequence: TGTGCCAGCAGGGGACAGGGGTACACTGAAGCTTTCTTT. Translation gives CASRGQGYTEAFF. V is TRBV6-5 and J is TRBJ1-1, with TRBD1 matching over 10 bases. V was clipped by 6 bases and J by 3 bases; unmatched bases: 1. Per the germline V gene, CDR1 is MNHEY and CDR2 is SVGAGI. This CDR3 is built from 13 residues.

CDR3: CASSKGRRGPIQETQYF. CDR3 sequence (DNA): TGTGCCAGCAGCAAAGGTCGGAGGGGACCCATTCAAGAGACCCAGTACTTC. The rearrangement uses TRBV21-1 and TRBJ2-5; the table's TRBD2 call for D was not verified on the DNA. TRBV21-1 is a pseudogene locus. The CDR3 totals 17 residues.

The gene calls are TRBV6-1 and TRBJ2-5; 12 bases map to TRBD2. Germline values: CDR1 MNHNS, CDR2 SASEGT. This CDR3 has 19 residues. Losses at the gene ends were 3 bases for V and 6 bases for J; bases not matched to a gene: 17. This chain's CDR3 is CASSDLGLAGRPSRKTQYF. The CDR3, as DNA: TGTGCCAGCAGTGACCTAGGACTAGCGGGACGCCCAAGTAGAAAGACCCAGTACTTC.

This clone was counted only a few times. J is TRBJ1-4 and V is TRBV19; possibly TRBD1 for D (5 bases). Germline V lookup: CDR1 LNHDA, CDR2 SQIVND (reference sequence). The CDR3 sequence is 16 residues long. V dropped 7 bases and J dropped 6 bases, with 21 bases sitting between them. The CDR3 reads CASTTSSDTFHEKLFF. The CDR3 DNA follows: TGTGCCAGTACCACTTCCTCGGACACCTTCCATGAAAAACTGTTTTTT. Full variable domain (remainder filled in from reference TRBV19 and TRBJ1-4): DGGITQSPKYLFRKEGQNVTLSCEQNLNHDAMYWYRQDPGQGLRLIYYSQIVNDFQKGDIAEGYSVSREKKESFPLTVTSAQKNPTAFYLCASTTSSDTFHEKLFFGSGTQLSVL.

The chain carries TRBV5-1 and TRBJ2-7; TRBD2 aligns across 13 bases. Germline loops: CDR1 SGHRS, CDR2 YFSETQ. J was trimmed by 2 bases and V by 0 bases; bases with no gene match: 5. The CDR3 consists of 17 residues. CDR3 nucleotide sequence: TGCGCCAGCAGCTTGGGGATACTAGCGGGAGGGGCCTACGAGCAGTACTTC. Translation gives CASSLGILAGGAYEQYF.

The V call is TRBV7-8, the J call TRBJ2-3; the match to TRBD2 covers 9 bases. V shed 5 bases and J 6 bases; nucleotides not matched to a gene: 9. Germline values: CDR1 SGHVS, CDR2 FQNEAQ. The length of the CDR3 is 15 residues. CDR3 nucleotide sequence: TGTGCCAGCAGCCCCCTGGCGGGAGGGAGGGATACGCAGTATTTT. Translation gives CASSPLAGGRDTQYF.

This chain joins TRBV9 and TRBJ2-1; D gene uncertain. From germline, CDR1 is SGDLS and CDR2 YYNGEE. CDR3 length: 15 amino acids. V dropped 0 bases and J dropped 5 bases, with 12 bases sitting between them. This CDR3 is CASSVGLALDNEQFF. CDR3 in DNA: TGTGCCAGCAGCGTAGGACTGGCCTTAGACAATGAGCAGTTCTTC.

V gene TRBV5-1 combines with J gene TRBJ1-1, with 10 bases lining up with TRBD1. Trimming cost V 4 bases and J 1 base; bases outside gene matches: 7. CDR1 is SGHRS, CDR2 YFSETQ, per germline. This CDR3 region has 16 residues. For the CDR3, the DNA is TGCGCCAGCAGCATACGACAGGGGGCGGCGAACACTGAAGCTTTCTTT. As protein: CASSIRQGAANTEAFF.

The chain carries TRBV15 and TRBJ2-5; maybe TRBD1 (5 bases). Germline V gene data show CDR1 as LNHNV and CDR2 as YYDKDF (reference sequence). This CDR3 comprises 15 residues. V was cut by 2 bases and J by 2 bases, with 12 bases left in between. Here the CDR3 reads CATSRTQGPQETQYF. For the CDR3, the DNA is TGTGCCACCAGCAGAACGCAGGGTCCACAAGAGACCCAGTACTTC.

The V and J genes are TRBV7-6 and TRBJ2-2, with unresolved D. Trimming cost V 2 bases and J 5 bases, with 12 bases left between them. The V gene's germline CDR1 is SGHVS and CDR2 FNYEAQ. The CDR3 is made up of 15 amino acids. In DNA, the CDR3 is TGTGCCAGCAGCTTATTTCAGAGCGAGACCGGGGAGCTGTTTTTT. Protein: CASSLFQSETGELFF. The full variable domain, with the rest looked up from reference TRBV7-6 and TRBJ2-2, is GAGVSQSPRYKVTKRGQDVALRCDPISGHVSLYWYRQALGQGPEFLTYFNYEAQQDKSGLPNDRFSAERPEGSISTLTIQRTEQRDSAMYRCASSLFQSETGELFFGEGSRLTVL.